This T cell receptor beta chain is from a study of blood T cell repertoires in COVID-19. Study background: Nucleic acid was either cDNA or gDNA, and it came from T cells, B-cell-depleted T cells, or PBMCs.

The method was immunoSEQ multiplex PCR; TCRdb's version includes in-frame clones alone and lacks a portion of them. Here the sample spans approximately 150,000 clones, 79% being singletons. Deletions cut 3 bases from V and 0 bases from J, with 6 bases between. Germline CDR1 and CDR2: LNHDA and SQIVND (reference sequence). The CDR3 consists of 14 residues. Material: peripheral blood. The chain combines TRBV19 with TRBJ1-3; weak D call: TRBD1 (5 bases). This TCR was recovered from an older woman with COVID-19, enrolled during active disease. CDR3 sequence: CASSMTVSGNTIYF. DNA of the CDR3: TGTGCCAGTAGTATGACAGTCTCTGGAAACACCATATATTTT.